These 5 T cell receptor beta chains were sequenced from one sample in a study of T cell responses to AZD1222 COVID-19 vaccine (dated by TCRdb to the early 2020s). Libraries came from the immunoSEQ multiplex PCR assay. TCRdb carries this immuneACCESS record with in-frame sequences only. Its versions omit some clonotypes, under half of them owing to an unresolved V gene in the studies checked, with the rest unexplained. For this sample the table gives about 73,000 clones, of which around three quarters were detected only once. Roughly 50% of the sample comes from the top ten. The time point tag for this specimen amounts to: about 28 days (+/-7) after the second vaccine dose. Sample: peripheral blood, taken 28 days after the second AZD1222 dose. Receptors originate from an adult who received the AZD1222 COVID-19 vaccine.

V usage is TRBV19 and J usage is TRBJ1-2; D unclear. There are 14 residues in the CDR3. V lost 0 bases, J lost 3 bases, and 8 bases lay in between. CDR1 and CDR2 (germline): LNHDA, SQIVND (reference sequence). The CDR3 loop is CASSIDSGDYGYTF. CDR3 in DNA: TGTGCCAGTAGTATAGACTCTGGGGACTATGGCTACACCTTC.

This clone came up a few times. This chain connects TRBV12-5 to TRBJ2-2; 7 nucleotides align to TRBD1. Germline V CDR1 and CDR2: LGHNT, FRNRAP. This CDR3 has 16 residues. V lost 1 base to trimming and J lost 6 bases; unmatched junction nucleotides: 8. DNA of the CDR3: TGTGCTAGTGGTTTGGACAGGGGTATGGGGGCCGGGGAGCTGTTTTTT. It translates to CASGLDRGMGAGELFF.

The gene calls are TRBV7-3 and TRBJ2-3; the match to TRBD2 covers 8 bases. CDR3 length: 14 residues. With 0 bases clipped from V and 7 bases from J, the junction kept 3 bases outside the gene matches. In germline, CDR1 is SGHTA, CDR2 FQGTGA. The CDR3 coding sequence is TGTGCCAGCAGCTTAACGGTAGCGGGACATACGCAGTATTTT. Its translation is CASSLTVAGHTQYF.

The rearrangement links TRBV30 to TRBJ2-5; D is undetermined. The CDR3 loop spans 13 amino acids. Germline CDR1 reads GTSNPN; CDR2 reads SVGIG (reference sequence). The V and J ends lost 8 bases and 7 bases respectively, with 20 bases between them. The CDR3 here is CAQTWGRSGTQYF. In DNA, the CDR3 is TGTGCCCAAACCTGGGGTAGATCTGGGACCCAGTACTTC.

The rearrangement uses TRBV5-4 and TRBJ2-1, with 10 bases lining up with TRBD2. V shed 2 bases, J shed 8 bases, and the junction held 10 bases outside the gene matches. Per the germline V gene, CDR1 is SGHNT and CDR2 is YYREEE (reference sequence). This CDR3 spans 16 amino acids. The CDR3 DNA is TGTGCCAGCAGCTTCCCCTTAGCGGGGGGCTTAGATGAGCAGTTCTTC. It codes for CASSFPLAGGLDEQFF. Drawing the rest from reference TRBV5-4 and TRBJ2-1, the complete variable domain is ETGVTQSPTHLIKTRGQQVTLRCSSQSGHNTVSWYQQALGQGPQFIFQYYREEENGRGNFPPRFSGLQFPNYSSELNVNALELDDSALYLCASSFPLAGGLDEQFFGPGTRLTVL.